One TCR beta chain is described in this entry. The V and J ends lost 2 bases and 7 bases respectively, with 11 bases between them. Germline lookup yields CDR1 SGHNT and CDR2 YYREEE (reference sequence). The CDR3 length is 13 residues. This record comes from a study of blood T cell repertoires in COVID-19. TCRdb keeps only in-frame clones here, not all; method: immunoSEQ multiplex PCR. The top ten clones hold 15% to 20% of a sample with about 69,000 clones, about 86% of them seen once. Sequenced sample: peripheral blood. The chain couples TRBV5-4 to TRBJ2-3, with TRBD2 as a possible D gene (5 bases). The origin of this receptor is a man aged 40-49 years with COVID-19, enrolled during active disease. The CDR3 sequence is CASSFTGGHTQYF. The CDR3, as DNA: TGTGCCAGCAGCTTCACCGGAGGACATACGCAGTATTTT.